The 27 T cell receptor beta chains reported below all come from one sample, sequenced in a study of Ad26.COV2.S vaccination and SARS-CoV-2 variants. The method was immunoSEQ multiplex PCR; TCRdb's version includes in-frame clones alone and lacks a portion of them. The profile shows over 300,000 clones, 83% of them singletons. The treatment here: some 20 received Ad26.COV2.S at low or high dose, single or two shots; about 5 received placebo; per-sample allocation not given. Specimens were obtained on day 63 following the first vaccine or placebo injection. The specimen was peripheral blood, collected in a trial of Ad26.COV2.S vaccine versus placebo. Every receptor here comes from a person aged 18-60 years who received the Ad26.COV2.S COVID-19 vaccine or a placebo.

The chain carries TRBV24-1 and TRBJ2-5, with D maybe TRBD2 (6 bases). The V gene's germline CDR1 is KGHDR and CDR2 SFDVKD. This CDR3 comprises 16 residues. Trimming stripped 0 bases from V and 3 bases from J, with 13 bases between. CDR3 region: CATSDLREEVEETQYF. Here the CDR3 DNA reads TGTGCCACCAGTGATTTGAGGGAGGAGGTGGAAGAGACCCAGTACTTC.

This clone has more than one count but fewer than ten. The rearrangement uses TRBV19 and TRBJ1-1, with a weak D call TRBD1 (6 bases). V shed 3 bases and J shed 6 bases, with 11 bases lying between them. The germline gives CDR1 LNHDA, CDR2 SQIVND (reference sequence). The CDR3 is 13 residues long. CDR3 amino acids: CASSIYRVSEAFF. CDR3 in DNA: TGTGCCAGTAGTATCTACAGGGTTTCTGAAGCTTTCTTT.

The chain joins TRBV6-5 to TRBJ1-4; D is uncertain. CDR1 is MNHEY, CDR2 SVGAGI, per germline. Trimming stripped 8 bases from V and 3 bases from J, with 16 bases between. There are 15 residues in the CDR3. CDR3 bases: TGTGCCAGCTCCCTCTCGGCAACACCTAATGAAAAACTGTTTTTT. It is translated as CASSLSATPNEKLFF.

The chain links TRBV10-3 to TRBJ2-1, with D perhaps TRBD1 or TRBD2 (5 bases each). V was shortened by 7 bases and J by 9 bases, with 16 bases between the two germline ends. CDR3 length: 13 amino acids. The germline V gene encodes CDR1 ENHRY and CDR2 SYGVKD. For the CDR3, the DNA is TGTGCCATCACGGGTGGGACCCGGGGTGAGCAGTTCTTC. Encoded protein: CAITGGTRGEQFF.

The V call is TRBV2, the J call TRBJ2-3; D unclear. Germline lookup yields CDR1 SNHLY and CDR2 FYNNEI. The CDR3 is 12 amino acids. V was shortened by 0 bases and J by 7 bases, with 5 bases between the two germline ends. The CDR3 DNA follows: TGTGCCAGCAGTGAAGCCCCAAATACGCAGTATTTT. Its protein is CASSEAPNTQYF. Drawing the rest from reference TRBV2 and TRBJ2-3, the complete variable domain is EPEVTQTPSHQVTQMGQEVILRCVPISNHLYFYWYRQILGQKVEFLVSFYNNEISEKSEIFDDQFSVERPDGSNFTLKIRSTKLEDSAMYFCASSEAPNTQYFGPGTRLTVL.

V and J are TRBV19 and TRBJ1-3; D may be TRBD1 (5 bases). The V end was cut by 5 bases, the J end by 0 bases, with 11 bases between. CDR1 LNHDA and CDR2 SQIVND come from the germline V gene (reference sequence). The CDR3 has 15 amino acids. This CDR3 is CASSSGAPSGNTIYF. As DNA, the CDR3 is TGTGCCAGTAGTTCCGGGGCACCCTCTGGAAACACCATATATTTT.

This clone was seen more than once but under ten times. V usage is TRBV6-2 or TRBV6-3 and J usage is TRBJ2-7; 9 nucleotides align to TRBD1. There are 13 residues in the CDR3. V lost 5 bases and J lost 6; bases outside the gene matches: 5. The V gene's germline CDR1 is MNHEY and CDR2 SVGEGT. This CDR3 is CASSTGQGGEQYF. CDR3 DNA sequence: TGTGCCAGCAGTACGGGACAGGGCGGCGAGCAGTACTTC.

Comments on this clone: This same CDR3 is encoded by further DNA sequences in the sample. V gene TRBV7-2 combines with J gene TRBJ2-3; unclear D gene. The V gene lost 2 bases and the J gene lost 4 bases, with 1 base spanning the gap. Germline V gene lookup returns CDR1 SGHTA and CDR2 FQGNSA. The CDR3 totals 11 residues. DNA of the CDR3: TGTGCCAGCAGCTTACCAGATACGCAGTATTTT. Its protein product is CASSLPDTQYF.

The chain joins TRBV7-2 to TRBJ1-2; D gene ambiguous. The CDR3 length is 15 residues. The germline V gene has CDR1 SGHTA and CDR2 FQGNSA. V shed 0 bases and J shed 8 bases, with 16 bases lying between them. The CDR3 loop reads CASSLASGLIRGYTF. CDR3 DNA: TGTGCCAGCAGCTTAGCTAGTGGGTTAATCAGAGGCTACACCTTC.

This sequence joins TRBV11-3 and TRBJ2-1; no definite D call. CDR3 length: 12 residues. The V gene's germline CDR1 is SGHNT and CDR2 YENEEA. The V gene lost 7 bases and the J gene lost 7 bases, with 11 bases spanning the gap. CDR3 coding DNA: TGTGCCAGCAACGCGTGGGAAAATGAGCAGTTCTTC. It translates to CASNAWENEQFF.

CDR3 nucleotide sequence: TGTGCCAGCAGCGTGGACATCCGGGAAGCTTTCTTT. Protein sequence: CASSVDIREAFF. The chain couples TRBV5-6 to TRBJ1-1; weak D call: TRBD1 (5 bases). The germline V gene has CDR1 SGHDT and CDR2 YYEEEE. The CDR3 has 12 amino acids. The V gene lost 4 bases and the J gene lost 8 bases, with 12 bases spanning the gap.

This clone was seen once. The rearrangement links TRBV2 to TRBJ1-2; D unclear. The CDR3 extends over 13 amino acids. Trimming removed 3 bases at V and 8 bases at J, with 13 bases between. Per germline, CDR1 SNHLY and CDR2 FYNNEI. The CDR3 nucleotides read TGTGCCAGCAGTGAGGTGGCAGTGGGGGGCTACACCTTC. Protein sequence: CASSEVAVGGYTF. Full variable domain (outside the CDR3, taken from reference TRBV2 and TRBJ1-2): EPEVTQTPSHQVTQMGQEVILRCVPISNHLYFYWYRQILGQKVEFLVSFYNNEISEKSEIFDDQFSVERPDGSNFTLKIRSTKLEDSAMYFCASSEVAVGGYTFGSGTRLTVV.

J is TRBJ1-1 and V is TRBV30, with D unresolved. The CDR3 runs 13 residues. Germline lookup yields CDR1 GTSNPN and CDR2 SVGIG (reference sequence). Trimming left V 2 bases short and J 4 bases short, with 11 bases between. CDR3 nucleotide sequence: TGTGCCTGGAGTCTTCTCGGCGCCACTGAAGCTTTCTTT. This encodes CAWSLLGATEAFF.

This rearrangement joins TRBV19 to TRBJ1-4; no clear D gene. CDR3 length: 15 amino acids. Looked up from germline, CDR1 is LNHDA and CDR2 is SQIVND (reference sequence). Trimming left V 9 bases short and J 8 bases short, with 22 bases between. CDR3 DNA: TGTGCCAGCGCTTTTACAGTAAGTCGAGGCGAAAAACTGTTTTTT. Translating gives CASAFTVSRGEKLFF.

The V call is TRBV5-1, the J call TRBJ2-5; D call uncertain. V was pared by 4 bases and J by 0 bases, with 7 bases between. The CDR3 runs to 13 residues. In germline, CDR1 is SGHRS, CDR2 YFSETQ. DNA of the CDR3: TGCGCCAGCAGCGGGCGGAACCAAGAGACCCAGTACTTC. Protein product: CASSGRNQETQYF.

Here the CDR3 DNA reads TGCGCCAGCAGCCAAGATCCGGTTCCGGCGGGGGGTGGGAATGAGCAGTTCTTC. It translates to CASSQDPVPAGGGNEQFF. The chain links TRBV4-3 to TRBJ2-1, with TRBD2 matching 8 bases. V shed 0 bases, J shed 7 bases, and the junction held 14 bases outside the gene matches. CDR3 length: 18 residues. Germline assignment: CDR1 LGHNA and CDR2 YSLEER.

This clone was seen more than once but under ten times. The chain has TRBV6-5 and TRBJ2-1; D is undetermined. Looked up from germline, CDR1 is MNHEY and CDR2 is SVGAGI. The CDR3 consists of 14 residues. Trimming pared 4 bases from V and 5 bases from J, leaving 12 bases between. The CDR3, as DNA: TGTGCCAGCAGTTTTAGGGCAACGAACAATGAGCAGTTCTTC. It specifies CASSFRATNNEQFF.

CDR3 in amino acids: CASSVEGGVGTEAFF. CDR3 in DNA: TGTGCCAGCAGCGTGGAAGGGGGGGTCGGCACTGAAGCTTTCTTT. J is TRBJ1-1 and V is TRBV9; a weak D match, TRBD1 (6 bases). V lost 2 bases and J 4 bases, leaving 15 bases between the germline ends. Germline assignment: CDR1 SGDLS and CDR2 YYNGEE. This CDR3 has 15 residues.

This chain links TRBV4-1 with TRBJ2-5; 11 positions agree with TRBD2. The CDR3 length is 18 residues. Germline lookup yields CDR1 MGHRA and CDR2 YSYEKL. The ends lost 0 bases at V and 5 bases at J; junction bases unmatched: 11. This CDR3 reads CASSQDSVVLAGEETQYF. Here the CDR3 DNA reads TGCGCCAGCAGCCAAGATAGCGTCGTACTAGCGGGAGAGGAGACCCAGTACTTC.

The CDR3 here is CASSQIVNTEAFF. The DNA of the CDR3 is TGCGCCAGCAGCCAGATAGTGAACACTGAAGCTTTCTTT. The chain carries TRBV5-1 and TRBJ1-1; the D is unclear. The CDR3 runs to 13 residues. Germline V gives CDR1 SGHRS, CDR2 YFSETQ. V gave up 4 bases and J gave up 0 bases, with 7 bases separating them.

This rearrangement joins TRBV19 to TRBJ2-7; D tentatively reads TRBD1 or TRBD2 (6 bases each). This CDR3 spans 15 amino acids. Germline-derived CDR1 and CDR2 are LNHDA and SQIVND (reference sequence). Trimming left V 8 bases short and J 3 bases short, with 20 bases between. The CDR3 DNA reads as TGTGCCAGTCCGAGCTCGTGGAAGGGGGGCTACGAGCAGTACTTC. Translated, it gives CASPSSWKGGYEQYF.

The chain combines TRBV15 with TRBJ1-5; TRBD1 matches at 8 bases. CDR3 length: 16 residues. The ends lost 3 bases at V and 4 bases at J; junction bases unmatched: 8. Germline V gene sequence: CDR1 LNHNV, CDR2 YYDKDF (reference sequence). The CDR3 here is CATSRGGTGGNQPQHF. As DNA, the CDR3 is TGTGCCACCAGCAGGGGGGGGACAGGAGGTAATCAGCCCCAGCATTTT.

The chain combines TRBV6-2 or TRBV6-3 with TRBJ2-5, with D perhaps matching TRBD1 (5 bases). This CDR3 contains 14 residues. CDR1 and CDR2 (germline): MNHEY, SVGEGT. Trimming left V 0 bases short and J 7 bases short, with 12 bases between. CDR3 nucleotides: TGTGCCAGCAGTTACTCCTGGGGCGCCGGGACCCAGTACTTC. This translates into CASSYSWGAGTQYF.

The chain links TRBV7-9 to TRBJ2-5; maybe TRBD2 (7 bases). This CDR3 comprises 15 residues. Between the trimmed V and J ends, which lost 5 bases and 5 bases, there was a span of 18 bases. The germline gives CDR1 SEHNR, CDR2 FQNEAQ (reference sequence). The CDR3: CASSPGTGGGETQYF. In DNA form, the CDR3 reads TGTGCCAGCAGCCCCGGGACGGGGGGCGGGGAGACCCAGTACTTC.

The gene calls are TRBV5-1 and TRBJ2-5, with 8 bases that match TRBD1. The CDR3 runs to 14 residues. Per the germline V gene, CDR1 is SGHRS and CDR2 is YFSETQ. V shed 0 bases and J 5 bases; nucleotides not matched to a gene: 3. CDR3 sequence reads: CASSLGTGRETQYF. The CDR3 nucleotides are TGCGCCAGCAGCTTGGGGACAGGGAGGGAGACCCAGTACTTC.

CDR3 nucleotide sequence: TGTGCCAGTACCCCTCGGGACACCAGTAACTATGGCTACACCTTC. Translated: CASTPRDTSNYGYTF. The chain uses TRBV19 and TRBJ1-2; TRBD1 might be the D (6 bases). V was cut by 7 bases and J by 1 base, with 16 bases left in between. The CDR3 runs 15 residues. Germline V gene data show CDR1 as LNHDA and CDR2 as SQIVND (reference sequence).

The rearrangement links TRBV15 to TRBJ2-1; 12 bases fit TRBD2. V dropped 3 bases and J dropped 7; count of bases not matched to a gene: 4. Germline CDR1 LNHNV, CDR2 YYDKDF (reference sequence). This CDR3 is 15 amino acids long. CDR3 protein: CATSRTSGSGNEQFF. CDR3 DNA: TGTGCCACCAGCAGGACTAGCGGGAGTGGAAATGAGCAGTTCTTC.